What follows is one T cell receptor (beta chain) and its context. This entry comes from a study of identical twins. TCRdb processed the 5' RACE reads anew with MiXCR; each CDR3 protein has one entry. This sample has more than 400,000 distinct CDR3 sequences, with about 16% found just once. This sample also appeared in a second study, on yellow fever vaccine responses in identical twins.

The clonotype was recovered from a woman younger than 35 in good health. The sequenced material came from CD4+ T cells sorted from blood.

The CDR3 region has the DNA TGTGCCAGCAGTAAAGGGGGTTCCTACGAGCAGTACTTC. Translation: CASSKGGSYEQYF. The rearrangement uses TRBV28 and TRBJ2-7, with D possibly matching TRBD1 (6 bases). With 5 bases removed from V and 1 base from J, the gap between germline ends came to 9 bases. CDR3 length equals 13 residues. Germline values: CDR1 MDHEN, CDR2 SYDVKM. Looking up the rest from reference TRBV28 and TRBJ2-7 gives the full variable domain: DVKVTQSSRYLVKRTGEKVFLECVQDMDHENMFWYRQDPGLGLRLIYFSYDVKMKEKGDIPEGYSVSREKKERFSLILESASTNQTSMYLCASSKGGSYEQYFGPGTRLTVT.